This T cell receptor beta chain was identified during a study of technical replicates of blood from several donors. Trimming shortened V by 3 bases and J by 4 bases, and 4 bases separated the two germline ends. The CDR3 is 11 amino acids. Germline assignment: CDR1 DFQATT and CDR2 SNEGSKA (reference sequence). Assay: immunoSEQ multiplex PCR; the TCRdb copy retains only in-frame clones and omits some. The table shows 75,000 to 100,000 clones, with 85% to 95% occurring only once. This clone was seen just once. The sequence came from a human donor in good health. Sequencing was performed on T cells isolated from PBMCs. This chain links TRBV20-1 with TRBJ2-1; D is unresolved. This CDR3 is CSARRYNEQFF. CDR3 DNA: TGCAGTGCTAGGCGGTACAATGAGCAGTTCTTC.